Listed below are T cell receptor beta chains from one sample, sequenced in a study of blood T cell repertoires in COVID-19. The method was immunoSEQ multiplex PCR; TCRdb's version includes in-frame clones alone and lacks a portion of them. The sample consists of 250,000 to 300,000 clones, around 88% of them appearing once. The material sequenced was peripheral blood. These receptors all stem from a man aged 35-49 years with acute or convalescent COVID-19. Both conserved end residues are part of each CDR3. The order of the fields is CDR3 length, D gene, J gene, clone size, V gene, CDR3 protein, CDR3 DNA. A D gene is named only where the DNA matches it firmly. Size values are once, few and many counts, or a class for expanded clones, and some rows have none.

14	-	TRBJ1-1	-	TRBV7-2	CASSSTGRYTEAFF	TGTGCCAGCAGCTCTACAGGTCGGTACACTGAAGCTTTCTTT
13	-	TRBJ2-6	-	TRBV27	CASRYSGANVLTF	TGTGCCAGCAGGTACTCTGGGGCCAACGTCCTGACTTTC
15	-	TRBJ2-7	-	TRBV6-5	CASSHRHQGSYEQYF	TGTGCCAGCAGCCACCGACACCAGGGGTCCTACGAGCAGTACTTC
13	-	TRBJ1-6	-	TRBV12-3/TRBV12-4	CASSLQRTSPLHF	TGTGCCAGCAGTCTCCAAAGGACATCACCCCTCCACTTT
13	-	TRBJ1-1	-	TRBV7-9	CASSSQPNTEAFF	TGTGCCAGCAGCTCACAGCCGAACACTGAAGCTTTCTTT
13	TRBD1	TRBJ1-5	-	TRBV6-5	CASSGDRGQPQHF	TGTGCCAGCAGCGGGGACAGGGGACAGCCCCAGCATTTT
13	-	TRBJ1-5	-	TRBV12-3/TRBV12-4	CASSLQMAQPQHF	TGTGCCAGCAGTTTACAGATGGCTCAGCCCCAGCATTTT
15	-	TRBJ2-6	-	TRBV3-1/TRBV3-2	CASSQGVSGANVLTF	TGTGCCAGCAGCCAAGGAGTCTCTGGGGCCAACGTCCTGACTTTC
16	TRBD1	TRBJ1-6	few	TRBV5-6	CASSSGTGRKNSPLHF	TGTGCCAGCAGCTCGGGGACAGGGAGGAAAAATTCACCCCTCCACTTT
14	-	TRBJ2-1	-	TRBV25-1	CASSVSFSYNEQFF	TGTGCCAGCAGTGTCAGTTTCTCCTACAATGAGCAGTTCTTC
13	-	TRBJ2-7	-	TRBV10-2	CASSASQGDEQYF	TGCGCCAGCAGTGCATCCCAGGGCGACGAGCAGTACTTC
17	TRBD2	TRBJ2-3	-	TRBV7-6	CASSLAPAGGRADTQYF	TGTGCCAGCAGCTTAGCGCCAGCGGGGGGGCGGGCAGATACGCAGTATTTT
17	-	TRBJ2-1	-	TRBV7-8	CASSLEAGLSSYNEQFF	TGTGCCAGCAGCTTAGAGGCAGGATTGAGCTCCTACAATGAGCAGTTCTTC
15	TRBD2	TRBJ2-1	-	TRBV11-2	CASSFTSGGTFEQFF	TGTGCCAGCAGCTTCACTAGCGGGGGGACATTTGAGCAGTTCTTC
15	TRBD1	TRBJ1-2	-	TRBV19	CATRDWTGGDYGYTF	TGTGCCACCCGAGATTGGACAGGGGGCGACTATGGCTACACCTTC
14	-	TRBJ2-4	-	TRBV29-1	CSVGTSPAKNIQYF	TGCAGCGTTGGAACTTCCCCGGCCAAAAACATTCAGTACTTC
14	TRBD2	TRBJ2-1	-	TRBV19	CASSSGGNYNEQFF	TGTGCCAGTAGTAGCGGGGGGAATTACAATGAGCAGTTCTTC
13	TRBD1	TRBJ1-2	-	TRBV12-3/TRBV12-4	CASRGQGEYGYTF	TGTGCCAGCAGGGGACAGGGGGAGTATGGCTACACCTTC
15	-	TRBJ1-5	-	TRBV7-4	CASSLSTDSNQPQHF	TGTGCCAGCAGCTTAAGCACAGATAGCAATCAGCCCCAGCATTTT
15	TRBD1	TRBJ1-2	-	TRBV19	CASSIGTGANYGYTF	TGTGCCAGTAGTATCGGGACAGGGGCTAACTATGGCTACACCTTC
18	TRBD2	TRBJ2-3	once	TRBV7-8	CASSLFRGGTRSTDTQYF	TGTGCCAGCAGCTTATTTAGAGGTGGGACTAGGAGCACAGATACGCAGTATTTT
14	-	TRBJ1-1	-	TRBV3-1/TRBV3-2	CASSQAWGGTEAFF	TGTGCCAGCAGCCAAGCTTGGGGGGGCACTGAAGCTTTCTTT
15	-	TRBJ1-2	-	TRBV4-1	CASSQDGNRARGYTF	TGCGCCAGCAGCCAAGATGGCAACAGGGCGAGGGGCTACACCTTC